Presented here are 30 T cell receptor beta chains from one specimen sequenced in a study of cytomegalovirus exposure and HLA in healthy donors. Measured with immunoSEQ multiplex PCR; TCRdb has only the in-frame clones, and not every one. Of 130,000 to 150,000 clones listed, approximately 86% are singletons. The specimen sequenced was PBMCs. These receptors were obtained from a woman in her late teens or twenties in good health and CMV-seropositive.

This rearrangement joins TRBV6-5 to TRBJ2-1; no clear D. Germline V gene sequence: CDR1 MNHEY, CDR2 SVGAGI. The CDR3 has 11 residues. With 3 bases removed from V and 8 bases from J, the gap between germline ends came to 5 bases. The CDR3 bases are TGTGCCAGCAGTTATGCGTATGAGCAGTTCTTC. This encodes CASSYAYEQFF.

The chain uses TRBV10-3 and TRBJ1-2, with unresolved D. From germline, CDR1 is ENHRY and CDR2 SYGVKD. There are 17 residues in the CDR3. Trimming stripped 0 bases from V and 2 bases from J, with 16 bases between. Here the CDR3 reads CAISESRGNTENYGYTF. CDR3 sequence (DNA): TGTGCCATCAGTGAGTCCCGAGGGAACACAGAGAACTATGGCTACACCTTC.

CDR3: CASSSMTANTEAFF. The CDR3 DNA reads as TGTGCCAGCAGCTCGATGACAGCCAACACTGAAGCTTTCTTT. This chain joins TRBV5-4 and TRBJ1-1; possible D gene TRBD1, 5 bases. V lost 3 bases and J 2 bases, leaving 11 bases between the germline ends. This CDR3 comprises 14 residues. Per germline, CDR1 SGHNT and CDR2 YYREEE (reference sequence).

V usage is TRBV4-1 and J usage is TRBJ1-4; D not resolved. V was clipped by 3 bases and J by 7 bases, with 3 bases between them. The CDR3 has 11 residues. The germline gives CDR1 MGHRA, CDR2 YSYEKL. DNA for the CDR3: TGCGCCAGCAGCCAGGCTGAAAAACTGTTTTTT. It is translated as CASSQAEKLFF.

The gene calls are TRBV4-3 and TRBJ2-7; the match to TRBD1 covers 8 bases. V was clipped by 0 bases and J by 3 bases; unmatched bases: 4. This CDR3 is 15 amino acids long. Germline values: CDR1 LGHNA, CDR2 YSLEER. The CDR3 sequence: CASSQEPGGLYEQYF. For the CDR3, the DNA is TGCGCCAGCAGCCAAGAACCAGGGGGCCTCTACGAGCAGTACTTC.

In this sample, this clone turned up once. The chain couples TRBV11-2 to TRBJ2-7; 8 bases match TRBD2. The germline V gene has CDR1 SGHAT and CDR2 FQNNGV. The CDR3 loop spans 15 amino acids. The V gene end was trimmed by 4 bases and the J gene end by 0 bases; junction bases not matched to a gene: 5. CDR3 region: CASSSSGGSSYEQYF. As DNA, the CDR3 is TGTGCCAGCAGCTCAAGCGGGGGAAGCTCCTACGAGCAGTACTTC.

The V call is TRBV9, the J call TRBJ1-2; perhaps TRBD1 as D (5 bases). The CDR3 extends over 15 amino acids. Looked up from germline, CDR1 is SGDLS and CDR2 is YYNGEE. Trimming took off 4 bases at V and 5 bases at J, with 18 bases between the two ends. The CDR3 reads CASSSARGSGYGYTF. Written as DNA, the CDR3 is TGTGCCAGCAGCTCGGCCCGGGGGTCAGGATATGGCTACACCTTC.

This sequence joins TRBV29-1 and TRBJ2-1, with 12 bases that match TRBD2. This CDR3 contains 17 residues. The germline CDR1 and CDR2 sequences are SQVTM and ANQGSEA. The V segment lost 1 base and the J segment 3 bases; nucleotides outside the gene matches: 7. The CDR3 protein is CSVEGLAGGIYYNEQFF. Here the CDR3 DNA reads TGCAGCGTTGAAGGGCTAGCGGGAGGGATATACTACAATGAGCAGTTCTTC.

V is TRBV6-5 and J is TRBJ2-2, with D perhaps TRBD2 (5 bases). Trimming shortened V by 8 bases and J by 7 bases, and 14 bases separated the two germline ends. Per germline, CDR1 MNHEY and CDR2 SVGAGI. This CDR3 is 13 amino acids long. The CDR3 loop reads CASGLASGGELFF. In nucleotides, the CDR3 is TGTGCCAGCGGACTGGCTTCAGGCGGGGAGCTGTTTTTT.

J is TRBJ1-6 and V is TRBV7-9; tentative D call: TRBD1 (6 bases). Germline V gene lookup returns CDR1 SEHNR and CDR2 FQNEAQ (reference sequence). V was clipped by 1 base and J by 8 bases, with 15 bases between them. The CDR3 has 16 residues. Here the CDR3 DNA reads TGTGCCAGCAGCTTAGTCCTAACCGGGACACATTCACCCCTCCACTTT. As protein: CASSLVLTGTHSPLHF.

The chain couples TRBV9 to TRBJ2-3; 7 bases are shared with TRBD2. There are 16 residues in the CDR3. Looked up from germline, CDR1 is SGDLS and CDR2 is YYNGEE. Trimming at V came to 4 bases and at J to 0 bases, leaving 8 bases not matched to a gene. DNA for the CDR3: TGTGCCAGCAGCCCCACGCTAGCGGCTAGCACAGATACGCAGTATTTT. This sequence encodes CASSPTLAASTDTQYF.

The chain uses TRBV11-2 and TRBJ2-7, with 10 bases lining up with TRBD2. Trimming removed 7 bases from V and 0 bases from J; junction bases left unmatched: 6. Germline CDR1 SGHAT, CDR2 FQNNGV. CDR3 length: 15 residues. The DNA for the CDR3 is TGTGCCAGCAAACTAAGGACTAGCGGCTCCTACGAGCAGTACTTC. Translating it yields CASKLRTSGSYEQYF.

This clone has a single count. The rearrangement links TRBV9 to TRBJ2-1, with D tentatively TRBD2 (6 bases). The CDR3 is 17 residues long. The germline V gene has CDR1 SGDLS and CDR2 YYNGEE. Trimming left V 0 bases short and J 0 bases short, with 13 bases between. The CDR3 nucleotides read TGTGCCAGCAGCGTAGGTGGGGGGACCAGCTCCTACAATGAGCAGTTCTTC. Encoded protein: CASSVGGGTSSYNEQFF.

This clone has only one observation. This rearrangement joins TRBV10-2 to TRBJ2-3, with a weak D call TRBD2 (6 bases). This CDR3 has 15 residues. Deletions cut 4 bases from V and 3 bases from J, with 14 bases between. CDR1 and CDR2 (germline): WSHSY, SAAADI. The DNA for the CDR3 is TGCGCCAGCAGTGCGACTAGTCTGGGGACAGATACGCAGTATTTT. This sequence encodes CASSATSLGTDTQYF.

V is TRBV2 and J is TRBJ1-3; 7 bases are a match to TRBD1. The CDR3 consists of 13 residues. V was pared by 7 bases and J by 9 bases, with 9 bases of the junction left unmatched. The V gene's germline CDR1 is SNHLY and CDR2 FYNNEI. The CDR3 reads CASKQGNGGTIYF. The CDR3 DNA is TGTGCCAGCAAACAGGGGAATGGGGGCACCATATATTTT.

The genes are TRBV10-3 and TRBJ2-5, with TRBD2 identical over 7 bases. CDR3 length: 14 amino acids. V dropped 7 bases and J dropped 4; count of bases not matched to a gene: 9. Germline V gene data show CDR1 as ENHRY and CDR2 as SYGVKD. CDR3 amino acids: CAIKASGMSETQYF. The CDR3 region has the DNA TGTGCCATCAAAGCCAGCGGGATGTCAGAGACCCAGTACTTC.

CDR3 nucleotide sequence: TGCAGCGTTGATTCCCTTCGGGTGGCGGATAAGGAGGATACGCAGTATTTT. It encodes CSVDSLRVADKEDTQYF. The chain carries TRBV29-1 and TRBJ2-3, with D unresolved. In germline, CDR1 is SQVTM, CDR2 ANQGSEA. The CDR3 consists of 17 residues. Trimming removed 3 bases from V and 6 bases from J, with 25 bases in between.

The chain joins TRBV4-1 to TRBJ1-3; D may be TRBD1 (6 bases). Trimming shortened V by 0 bases and J by 6 bases, and 18 bases separated the two germline ends. The CDR3 runs to 17 residues. Germline assignment: CDR1 MGHRA and CDR2 YSYEKL. The CDR3 coding sequence is TGCGCCAGCAGCCAAGATAGGTGGAGTTACAGGGAAAACACCATATATTTT. This translates into CASSQDRWSYRENTIYF.

This chain uses TRBV5-6 with TRBJ2-3; D is possibly TRBD2 (7 bases). The CDR3 is 14 amino acids. CDR1 SGHDT and CDR2 YYEEEE come from the germline V gene. V shed 4 bases and J shed 3 bases, with 12 bases lying between them. The CDR3 nucleotides read TGTGCCAGCAGCCTCGGGGGGCCGACAGATACGCAGTATTTT. It yields the protein CASSLGGPTDTQYF.

The chain uses TRBV19 and TRBJ1-1; tentative D call: TRBD1 (5 bases). Germline values: CDR1 LNHDA, CDR2 SQIVND (reference sequence). Trimming shortened V by 5 bases and J by 4 bases, and 20 bases separated the two germline ends. This CDR3 comprises 16 residues. This CDR3 is CASSVTSNTGRTEAFF. CDR3 sequence (DNA): TGTGCCAGTAGTGTAACGTCCAATACAGGACGCACTGAAGCTTTCTTT.

The chain links TRBV4-2 to TRBJ2-6, with 10 positions matching TRBD1. From germline, CDR1 is LGHNA and CDR2 YNFKEQ. V was pared by 4 bases and J by 4 bases, with 10 bases of the junction left unmatched. CDR3 length: 18 amino acids. In DNA form, the CDR3 reads TGTGCCAGCAGCCCAGGGGACAGGGGAGTAATGGGGGCCAACGTCCTGACTTTC. Protein: CASSPGDRGVMGANVLTF.

The CDR3 spells CSGWEGLNNEQFF. The CDR3 DNA is TGCAGCGGGTGGGAGGGTCTGAACAATGAGCAGTTCTTC. J is TRBJ2-1 and V is TRBV29-1; 7 bases are shared with TRBD2. CDR3 size: 13 residues. V lost 7 bases and J lost 5; bases outside the gene matches: 8. CDR1 is SQVTM and CDR2 is ANQGSEA in the germline V gene.

For this clone: The sample contains more than one DNA sequence encoding this CDR3. J is TRBJ1-4 and V is TRBV18; 10 nucleotides agree with TRBD1. Germline V lookup: CDR1 KGHSH, CDR2 LQKENI. The CDR3 sequence is 14 residues long. The V and J ends lost 2 bases and 8 bases, in that order; junction bases with no gene match: 2. The CDR3 protein is CASSPGTGDEKLFF. CDR3 coding DNA: TGTGCCAGCTCACCAGGGACAGGGGACGAAAAACTGTTTTTT.

The chain combines TRBV28 with TRBJ1-1; maybe TRBD1 (5 bases). Trimming removed 3 bases from V and 4 bases from J, with 12 bases in between. The CDR3 is made up of 14 amino acids. The germline V gene has CDR1 MDHEN and CDR2 SYDVKM. CDR3 protein: CASSLSGTATEAFF. The CDR3 DNA reads as TGTGCCAGCAGTTTGAGCGGGACTGCCACTGAAGCTTTCTTT.

V and J are TRBV7-9 and TRBJ2-7; possibly TRBD1 for D (5 bases). V was shortened by 8 bases and J by 5 bases, with 13 bases between the two germline ends. CDR1 and CDR2 (germline): SEHNR, FQNEAQ (reference sequence). The CDR3 is 12 residues long. Here the CDR3 reads CASAQTGDEQYF. The CDR3 bases are TGTGCCAGCGCCCAAACAGGTGACGAGCAGTACTTC.

The genes are TRBV5-1 and TRBJ2-5, with unresolved D. The germline gives CDR1 SGHRS, CDR2 YFSETQ. V was clipped by 2 bases and J by 5 bases, with 7 bases between them. The CDR3 is 12 residues long. This CDR3 reads CASSLDFETQYF. As DNA, the CDR3 is TGCGCCAGCAGCTTAGACTTCGAGACCCAGTACTTC. The complete variable domain, with remaining parts taken from reference TRBV5-1 and TRBJ2-5, reads KAGVTQTPRYLIKTRGQQVTLSCSPISGHRSVSWYQQTPGQGLQFLFEYFSETQRNKGNFPGRFSGRQFSNSRSEMNVSTLELGDSALYLCASSLDFETQYFGPGTRLLVL.

The genes are TRBV27 and TRBJ2-3, with a weak D call TRBD2 (5 bases). Trimming shortened V by 2 bases and J by 1 base, and 10 bases separated the two germline ends. The CDR3 loop spans 15 amino acids. Germline values: CDR1 MNHEY, CDR2 SMNVEV (reference sequence). In nucleotides, the CDR3 is TGTGCCAGCAGTTTACTTGCGAGGGGCACAGATACGCAGTATTTT. Its translation: CASSLLARGTDTQYF.

This clone was recorded once. The chain recombines TRBV28 with TRBJ1-1; a weak D match, TRBD1 (5 bases). Germline lookup yields CDR1 MDHEN and CDR2 SYDVKM. This CDR3 is built from 17 residues. V was trimmed by 3 bases and J by 1 base, leaving 18 bases between them. In nucleotides, the CDR3 is TGTGCCAGCAGTTTTAATCTAGGGGCTCTCGGGAACACTGAAGCTTTCTTT. Encoded protein: CASSFNLGALGNTEAFF.

The CDR3 loop is CASSQLTQGNEQYF. CDR3 in DNA: TGCGCCAGCAGCCAACTGACACAGGGTAACGAGCAGTACTTC. The chain recombines TRBV4-1 with TRBJ2-7; a possible D gene is TRBD1 (6 bases). Germline V gene sequence: CDR1 MGHRA, CDR2 YSYEKL. V gave up 2 bases and J gave up 5 bases, with 13 bases separating them. The CDR3 is 14 amino acids.

The chain is built from TRBV28 and TRBJ1-5, with D uncertain. Germline CDR1 and CDR2: MDHEN and SYDVKM. This CDR3 has 11 amino acids. Trimming left V 4 bases short and J 5 bases short, with 3 bases between. CDR3 bases: TGTGCCAGCAGTTCCTATCAGCCCCAGCATTTT. As protein: CASSSYQPQHF.